These T cell receptor beta chains were read from a single sample in a study of blood T cell repertoires in COVID-19. Profiling relied on immunoSEQ multiplex PCR, and the TCRdb table lists in-frame clones only, not all of them. In the table there are approximately 97,000 clones, about 85% of which are singletons. Sequencing was done on a sample of peripheral blood. These receptors originate from a woman aged 50 to 65 with COVID-19, enrolled during active disease. Each CDR3 is given with its conserved first and last residue. Fields, in order: V gene, D gene, J gene, clone size, CDR3 protein, CDR3 DNA. D genes are given only for firm matches. Part of the rows lack a size; the others show once, few, many or a class for expanded clones.

>TRBV5-1|TRBD1|TRBJ2-3|NA
CASNPTGELDTQYF
TGCGCCAGCAACCCGACAGGGGAATTAGATACGCAGTATTTT
>TRBV7-2|TRBD2|TRBJ2-5|NA
CASSYSGTSVETQYF
TGTGCCAGCAGCTATTCCGGGACTAGCGTGGAGACCCAGTACTTC
>TRBV5-1|NA|TRBJ2-5|NA
CASSLVPGSETQYF
TGCGCCAGCAGCTTGGTCCCGGGATCTGAGACCCAGTACTTC
>TRBV12-5|TRBD2|TRBJ2-7|NA
CASGLFSGGTNSSYEQYF
TGTGCTAGTGGACTGTTTAGCGGGGGGACAAATAGCTCCTACGAGCAGTACTTC
>TRBV28|NA|TRBJ1-1|NA
CASTPFERGGTEAFF
TGTGCCAGCACCCCTTTCGAGCGGGGGGGCACTGAAGCTTTCTTT
>TRBV6-5|TRBD1|TRBJ2-1|NA
CASRTGTEYNEQFF
TGTGCCAGTCGAACCGGGACAGAATACAATGAGCAGTTCTTC
>TRBV12-3/TRBV12-4|NA|TRBJ1-4|NA
CASSLGEKLFF
TGTGCCAGCAGCCTAGGTGAAAAACTGTTTTTT
>TRBV7-3|TRBD1|TRBJ2-1|NA
CASSHPGQGDREQFF
TGTGCCAGCAGCCACCCGGGACAGGGGGACCGTGAGCAGTTCTTC
>TRBV2|NA|TRBJ1-2|NA
CASREDRFYGYTF
TGTGCCAGCAGGGAAGATAGATTCTATGGCTACACCTTC
>TRBV6-6|TRBD1|TRBJ1-5|NA
CASRDRGNQPQHF
TGTGCCAGCAGGGACAGGGGCAATCAGCCCCAGCATTTT
>TRBV2|NA|TRBJ2-5|NA
CASRQSQETQYF
TGTGCCAGCAGACAGTCCCAAGAGACCCAGTACTTC
>TRBV7-3|TRBD2|TRBJ2-1|NA
CASSPSLAGRNNEQFF
TGTGCCAGCAGCCCCTCACTAGCGGGGAGGAACAATGAGCAGTTCTTC
>TRBV7-3|NA|TRBJ1-1|NA
CASSVRMNTEAFF
TGTGCCAGCTCTGTGAGGATGAACACTGAAGCTTTCTTT
>TRBV5-1|TRBD2|TRBJ2-5|NA
CASGAAGGQETQYF
TGCGCCAGCGGGGCGGCGGGGGGACAAGAGACCCAGTACTTC
>TRBV6-2/TRBV6-3|NA|TRBJ2-1|NA
CASSHSTKTSNNEQFF
TGTGCCAGCAGCCACTCTACTAAAACAAGTAACAATGAGCAGTTCTTC
>TRBV11-3|NA|TRBJ2-2|once
CASGKHANTGELFF
TGTGCCAGCGGTAAACACGCGAACACCGGGGAGCTGTTTTTT
>TRBV7-9|TRBD2|TRBJ2-3|NA
CASIKSSGVTDTQYF
TGTGCCAGCATCAAAAGTAGCGGGGTTACAGATACGCAGTATTTT
>TRBV11-3|NA|TRBJ1-3|NA
CASSPMWDYSGNTIYF
TGTGCCAGCAGCCCGATGTGGGACTACTCTGGAAACACCATATATTTT
>TRBV2|NA|TRBJ1-2|NA
CASSALTLGGYTF
TGTGCCAGCAGCGCGTTAACGCTAGGTGGCTACACCTTC
>TRBV19|TRBD1|TRBJ1-1|few
CASSLSTGMNTEAFF
TGTGCCAGTAGTCTCTCGACAGGGATGAACACTGAAGCTTTCTTT
>TRBV5-1|NA|TRBJ2-1|NA
CASSSPTGVDEQFF
TGCGCCAGCAGCTCCCCGACGGGAGTCGATGAGCAGTTCTTC
>TRBV4-2|TRBD1|TRBJ2-3|NA
CASSQVLSEGARNTQYF
TGTGCCAGCAGCCAGGTCCTATCTGAGGGGGCCCGAAATACGCAGTATTTT
>TRBV10-3|TRBD2|TRBJ2-1|NA
CAISVAGEVAEQFF
TGTGCCATCAGTGTAGCGGGGGAAGTGGCTGAGCAGTTCTTC
>TRBV11-2|TRBD2|TRBJ2-2|NA
CASSLGLAGNTGELFF
TGTGCCAGCAGCTTGGGACTAGCGGGGAACACCGGGGAGCTGTTTTTT
>TRBV6-5|TRBD2|TRBJ2-5|NA
CASSYSGREAQYF
TGTGCCAGCAGTTACTCAGGACGGGAGGCCCAGTACTTC
>TRBV18|NA|TRBJ2-2|NA
CASSPQGAHTGELFF
TGTGCCAGCTCACCACAAGGGGCTCACACCGGGGAGCTGTTTTTT
>TRBV6-5|TRBD1|TRBJ1-2|NA
CASRKGQGGYGYTF
TGTGCCAGCAGAAAGGGACAGGGGGGATATGGCTACACCTTC
>TRBV3-1/TRBV3-2|NA|TRBJ2-2|once
CASSQGLPGELFF
TGTGCCAGCAGCCAAGGTCTCCCCGGGGAGCTGTTTTTT
>TRBV7-9|TRBD1|TRBJ1-5|once
CASSFATGNQPQHF
TGTGCCAGCAGCTTTGCGACAGGGAATCAGCCCCAGCATTTT
>TRBV7-9|NA|TRBJ1-5|NA
CASSRTGNSNQPQHF
TGTGCCAGCAGTCGGACGGGGAATAGCAATCAGCCCCAGCATTTT
>TRBV7-8|TRBD1|TRBJ1-6|NA
CASSSTGTGEKISPLHF
TGTGCCAGCAGCTCAACCGGGACAGGGGAGAAAATTTCACCCCTCCACTTT
>TRBV29-1|TRBD1|TRBJ2-3|NA
CSARQGGTDTQYF
TGCAGCGCCCGACAGGGAGGCACAGATACGCAGTATTTT
>TRBV7-3|TRBD1|TRBJ2-1|NA
CASSQGQGNEQFF
TGTGCCAGCAGCCAGGGACAGGGGAATGAGCAGTTCTTC
>TRBV10-1|NA|TRBJ2-7|NA
CASSQTGIHEQYF
TGCGCCAGCAGTCAAACAGGGATACACGAGCAGTACTTC
>TRBV30|NA|TRBJ2-5|NA
CAWTKGAAETQYF
TGTGCCTGGACCAAAGGGGCGGCAGAGACCCAGTACTTC
>TRBV19|NA|TRBJ2-7|NA
CASSIGPVLYEQYF
TGTGCCAGTAGTATAGGTCCAGTATTGTACGAGCAGTACTTC
>TRBV14|NA|TRBJ1-2|NA
CASSQDRLFYGYTF
TGTGCCAGCAGCCAAGACCGACTATTCTATGGCTACACCTTC
>TRBV18|NA|TRBJ1-6|NA
CASQTVTGSPLHF
TGTGCCAGCCAAACTGTCACGGGGTCACCCCTCCACTTT
>TRBV3-1/TRBV3-2|TRBD2|TRBJ2-3|NA
CASSHSGGATDTQYF
TGTGCCAGCAGCCACAGCGGGGGGGCCACAGATACGCAGTATTTT
>TRBV5-6|TRBD1|TRBJ1-5|once
CASSLTGGWNQPQHF
TGTGCCAGCAGCCTTACAGGGGGATGGAATCAGCCCCAGCATTTT
>TRBV9|TRBD1|TRBJ2-3|NA
CASSERQGLGDTQYF
TGTGCCAGCAGCGAACGACAGGGGCTTGGAGATACGCAGTATTTT
>TRBV5-4|TRBD1|TRBJ1-1|few
CASSFSRDSFFTNTEAFF
TGTGCCAGCAGTTTTTCACGGGACAGCTTTTTTACGAACACTGAAGCTTTCTTT
>TRBV2|TRBD2|TRBJ2-5|once
CASSPTSGGRETQYF
TGTGCCAGCAGTCCAACTAGCGGGGGAAGGGAGACCCAGTACTTC
>TRBV4-1|NA|TRBJ1-5|NA
CASSRDRLMDQPQHF
TGCGCCAGCAGCCGAGACAGGTTAATGGATCAGCCCCAGCATTTT
>TRBV5-6|NA|TRBJ1-1|NA
CASSSQGGGIRAFF
TGTGCCAGCAGCTCCCAAGGGGGAGGGATTAGAGCTTTCTTT
>TRBV28|TRBD1|TRBJ1-6|NA
CASSFQQGTYNSPLHF
TGTGCCAGCAGTTTCCAACAGGGGACCTATAATTCACCCCTCCACTTT
>TRBV19|NA|TRBJ2-5|NA
CASSRTAVDQETQYF
TGTGCCAGTAGTAGGACAGCCGTGGACCAAGAGACCCAGTACTTC
>TRBV19|NA|TRBJ2-7|NA
CASSTKGGYEQYF
TGTGCCAGTAGTACTAAAGGGGGATACGAGCAGTACTTC
>TRBV19|NA|TRBJ1-2|NA
CASSIGGSNYGYTF
TGTGCCAGTAGTATAGGGGGCAGTAACTATGGCTACACCTTC